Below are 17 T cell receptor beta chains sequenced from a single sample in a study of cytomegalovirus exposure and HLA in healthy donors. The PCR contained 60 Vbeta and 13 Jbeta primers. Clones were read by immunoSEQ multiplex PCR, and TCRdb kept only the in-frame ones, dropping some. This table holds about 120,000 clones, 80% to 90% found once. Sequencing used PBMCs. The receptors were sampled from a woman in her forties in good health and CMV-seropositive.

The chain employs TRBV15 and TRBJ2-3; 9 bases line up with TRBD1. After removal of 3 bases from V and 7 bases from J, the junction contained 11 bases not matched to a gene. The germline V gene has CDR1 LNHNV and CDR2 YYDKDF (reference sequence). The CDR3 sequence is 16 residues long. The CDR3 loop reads CATSSRGTGRLNTQYF. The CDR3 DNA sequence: TGTGCCACCAGCAGCCGAGGGACAGGGAGGTTAAATACGCAGTATTTT. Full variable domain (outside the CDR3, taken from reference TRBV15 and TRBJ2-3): DAMVIQNPRYQVTQFGKPVTLSCSQTLNHNVMYWYQQKSSQAPKLLFHYYDKDFNNEADTPDNFQSRRPNTSFCFLDIRSPGLGDTAMYLCATSSRGTGRLNTQYFGPGTRLTVL.

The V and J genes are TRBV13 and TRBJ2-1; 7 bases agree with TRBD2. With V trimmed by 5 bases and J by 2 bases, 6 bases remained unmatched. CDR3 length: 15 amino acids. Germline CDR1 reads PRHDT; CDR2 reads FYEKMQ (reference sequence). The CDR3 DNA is TGTGCCAGCAGCCCCGAGCGGGGTGCCTACAATGAGCAGTTCTTC. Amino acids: CASSPERGAYNEQFF. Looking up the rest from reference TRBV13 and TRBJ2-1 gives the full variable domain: AAGVIQSPRHLIKEKRETATLKCYPIPRHDTVYWYQQGPGQDPQFLISFYEKMQSDKGSIPDRFSAQQFSDYHSELNMSSLELGDSALYFCASSPERGAYNEQFFGPGTRLTVL.

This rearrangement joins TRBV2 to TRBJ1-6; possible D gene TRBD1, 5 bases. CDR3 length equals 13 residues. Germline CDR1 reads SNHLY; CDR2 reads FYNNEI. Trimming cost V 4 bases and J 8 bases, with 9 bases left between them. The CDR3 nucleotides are TGTGCCAGCAGTGGGTCGACAGATTCACCCCTCCACTTT. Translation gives CASSGSTDSPLHF.

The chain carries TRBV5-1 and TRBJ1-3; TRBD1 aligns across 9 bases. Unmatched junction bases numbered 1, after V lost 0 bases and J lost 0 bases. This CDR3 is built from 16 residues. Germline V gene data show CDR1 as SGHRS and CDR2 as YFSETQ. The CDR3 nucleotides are TGCGCCAGCAGCTTGGCGACAGGGGGCTCTGGAAACACCATATATTTT. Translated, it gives CASSLATGGSGNTIYF.

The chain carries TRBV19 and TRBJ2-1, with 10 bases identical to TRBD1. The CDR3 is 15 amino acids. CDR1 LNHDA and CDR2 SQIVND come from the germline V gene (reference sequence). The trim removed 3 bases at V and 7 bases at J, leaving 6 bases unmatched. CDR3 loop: CASSIGTGDSNEQFF. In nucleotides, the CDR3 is TGTGCCAGTAGTATCGGGACAGGGGATTCTAATGAGCAGTTCTTC.

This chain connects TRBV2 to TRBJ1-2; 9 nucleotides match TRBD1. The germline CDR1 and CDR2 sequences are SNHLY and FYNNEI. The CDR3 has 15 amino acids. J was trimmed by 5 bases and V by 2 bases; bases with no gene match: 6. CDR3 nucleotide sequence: TGTGCCAGCAGTGAAAGTGGACAGGGGTGGTATGGCTACACCTTC. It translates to CASSESGQGWYGYTF.

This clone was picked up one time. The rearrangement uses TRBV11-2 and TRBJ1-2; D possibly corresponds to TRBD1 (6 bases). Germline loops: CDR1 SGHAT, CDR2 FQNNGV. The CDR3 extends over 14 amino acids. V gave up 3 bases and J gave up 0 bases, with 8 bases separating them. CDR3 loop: CASSLDRTNYGYTF. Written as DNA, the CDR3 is TGTGCCAGCAGCTTGGACAGAACTAACTATGGCTACACCTTC.

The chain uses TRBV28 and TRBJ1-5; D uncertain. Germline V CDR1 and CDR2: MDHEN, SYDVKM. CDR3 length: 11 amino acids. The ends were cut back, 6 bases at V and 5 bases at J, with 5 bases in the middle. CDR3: CASSQYQPQHF. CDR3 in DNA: TGTGCCAGCAGCCAGTATCAGCCCCAGCATTTT. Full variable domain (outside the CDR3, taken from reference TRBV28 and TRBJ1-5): DVKVTQSSRYLVKRTGEKVFLECVQDMDHENMFWYRQDPGLGLRLIYFSYDVKMKEKGDIPEGYSVSREKKERFSLILESASTNQTSMYLCASSQYQPQHFGDGTRLSIL.

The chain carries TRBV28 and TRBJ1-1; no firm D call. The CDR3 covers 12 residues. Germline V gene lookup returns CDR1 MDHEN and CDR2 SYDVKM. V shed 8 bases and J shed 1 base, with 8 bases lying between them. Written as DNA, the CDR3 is TGTGCCAGCCAAGGAGGGAACACTGAAGCTTTCTTT. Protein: CASQGGNTEAFF. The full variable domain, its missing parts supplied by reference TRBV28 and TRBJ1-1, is DVKVTQSSRYLVKRTGEKVFLECVQDMDHENMFWYRQDPGLGLRLIYFSYDVKMKEKGDIPEGYSVSREKKERFSLILESASTNQTSMYLCASQGGNTEAFFGQGTRLTVV.

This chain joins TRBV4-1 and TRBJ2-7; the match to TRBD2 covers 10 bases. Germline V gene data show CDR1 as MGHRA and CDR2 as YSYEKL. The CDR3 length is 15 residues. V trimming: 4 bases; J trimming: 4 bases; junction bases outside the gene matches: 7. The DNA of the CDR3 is TGCGCCAGCAGCCCCCAACTAGCGGGACTTTACGAGCAGTACTTC. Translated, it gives CASSPQLAGLYEQYF.

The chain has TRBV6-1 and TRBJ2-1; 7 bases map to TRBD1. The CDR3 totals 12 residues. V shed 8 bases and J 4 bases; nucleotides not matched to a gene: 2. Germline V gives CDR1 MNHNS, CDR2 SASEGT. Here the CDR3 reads CASRQGYNEQFF. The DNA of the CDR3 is TGTGCCAGCCGACAGGGATACAATGAGCAGTTCTTC.

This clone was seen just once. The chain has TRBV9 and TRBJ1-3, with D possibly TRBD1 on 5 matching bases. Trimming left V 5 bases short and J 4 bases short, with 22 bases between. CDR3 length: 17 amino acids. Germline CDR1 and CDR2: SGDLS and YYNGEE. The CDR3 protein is CASSSAGGLFSGNTIYF. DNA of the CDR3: TGTGCCAGCAGTTCCGCGGGGGGACTGTTTTCGGGAAACACCATATATTTT. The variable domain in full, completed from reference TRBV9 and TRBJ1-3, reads DSGVTQTPKHLITATGQRVTLRCSPRSGDLSVYWYQQSLDQGLQFLIQYYNGEERAKGNILERFSAQQFPDLHSELNLSSLELGDSALYFCASSSAGGLFSGNTIYFGEGSWLTVV.

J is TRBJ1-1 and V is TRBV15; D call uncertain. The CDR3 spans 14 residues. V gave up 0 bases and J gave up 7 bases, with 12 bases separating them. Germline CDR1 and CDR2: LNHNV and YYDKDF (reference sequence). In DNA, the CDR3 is TGTGCCACCAGCAGAGATCGTTTCAGGTTTGAAGCTTTCTTT. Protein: CATSRDRFRFEAFF.

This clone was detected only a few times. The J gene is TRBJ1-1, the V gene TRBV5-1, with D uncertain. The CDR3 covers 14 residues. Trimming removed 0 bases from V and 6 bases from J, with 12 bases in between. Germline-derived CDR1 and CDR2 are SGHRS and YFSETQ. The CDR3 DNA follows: TGCGCCAGCAGCTTGGGCCAGCCTAGTTCTGAAGCTTTCTTT. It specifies CASSLGQPSSEAFF.

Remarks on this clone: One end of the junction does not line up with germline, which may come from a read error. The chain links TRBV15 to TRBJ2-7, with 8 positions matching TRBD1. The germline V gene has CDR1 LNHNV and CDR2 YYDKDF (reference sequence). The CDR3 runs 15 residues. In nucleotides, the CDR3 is TGTGCCACCAGCGGCGAGACAGGGGTAGCCTACGAGCAATACTTC. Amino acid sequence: CATSGETGVAYEQYF. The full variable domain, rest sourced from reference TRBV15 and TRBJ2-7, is DAMVIQNPRYQVTQFGKPVTLSCSQTLNHNVMYWYQQKSSQAPKLLFHYYDKDFNNEADTPDNFQSRRPNTSFCFLDIRSPGLGDTAMYLCATSGETGVAYEQYFGPGTRLTVT.

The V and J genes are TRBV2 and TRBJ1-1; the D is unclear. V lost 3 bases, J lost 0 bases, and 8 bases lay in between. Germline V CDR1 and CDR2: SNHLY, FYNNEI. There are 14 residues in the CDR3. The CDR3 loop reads CASSEVRLNTEAFF. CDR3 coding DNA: TGTGCCAGCAGTGAGGTGCGTTTGAACACTGAAGCTTTCTTT.

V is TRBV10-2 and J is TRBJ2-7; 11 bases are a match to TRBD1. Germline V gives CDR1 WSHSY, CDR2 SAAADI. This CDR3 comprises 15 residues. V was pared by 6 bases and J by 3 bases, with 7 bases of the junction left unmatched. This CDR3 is CASRAGTGGIYEQYF. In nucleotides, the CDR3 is TGCGCCAGCAGGGCCGGGACAGGGGGGATCTACGAGCAGTACTTC.